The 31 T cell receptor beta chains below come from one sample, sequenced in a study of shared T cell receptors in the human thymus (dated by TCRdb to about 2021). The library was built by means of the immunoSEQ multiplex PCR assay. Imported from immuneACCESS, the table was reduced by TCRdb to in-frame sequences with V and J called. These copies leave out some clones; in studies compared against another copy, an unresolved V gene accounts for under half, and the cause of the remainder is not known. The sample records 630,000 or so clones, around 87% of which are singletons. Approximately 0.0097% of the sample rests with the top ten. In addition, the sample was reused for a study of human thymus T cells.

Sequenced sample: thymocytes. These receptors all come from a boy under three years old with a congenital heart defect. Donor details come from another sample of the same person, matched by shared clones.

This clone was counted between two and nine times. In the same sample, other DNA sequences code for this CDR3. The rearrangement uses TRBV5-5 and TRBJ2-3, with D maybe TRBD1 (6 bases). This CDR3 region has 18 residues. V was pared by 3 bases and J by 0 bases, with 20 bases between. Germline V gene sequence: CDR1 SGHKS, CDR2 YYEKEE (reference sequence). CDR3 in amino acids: CASSCDSPDSASTDTQYF. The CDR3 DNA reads TGTGCCAGCAGCTGTGACTCCCCGGACAGCGCAAGCACAGATACGCAGTATTTT.

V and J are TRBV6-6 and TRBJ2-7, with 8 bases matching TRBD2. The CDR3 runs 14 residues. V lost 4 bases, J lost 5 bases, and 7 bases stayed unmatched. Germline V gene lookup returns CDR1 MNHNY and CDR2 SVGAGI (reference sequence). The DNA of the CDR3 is TGTGCCAGCAGTTCCCACGGGGGGGGCCACGAGCAGTACTTC. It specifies CASSSHGGGHEQYF.

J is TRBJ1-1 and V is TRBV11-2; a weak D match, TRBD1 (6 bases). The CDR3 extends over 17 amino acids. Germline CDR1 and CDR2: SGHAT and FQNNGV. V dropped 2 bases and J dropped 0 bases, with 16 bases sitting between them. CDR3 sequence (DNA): TGTGCCAGCAGCTTACCGGGACCAGGGGTAGTGAACACTGAAGCTTTCTTT. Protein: CASSLPGPGVVNTEAFF.

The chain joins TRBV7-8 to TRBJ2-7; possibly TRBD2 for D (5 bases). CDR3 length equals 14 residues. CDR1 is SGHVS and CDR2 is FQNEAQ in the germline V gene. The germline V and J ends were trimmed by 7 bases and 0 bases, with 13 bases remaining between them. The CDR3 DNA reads TGTGCCAGCAAACCTGGGGAGAGCTCCTACGAGCAGTACTTC. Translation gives CASKPGESSYEQYF.

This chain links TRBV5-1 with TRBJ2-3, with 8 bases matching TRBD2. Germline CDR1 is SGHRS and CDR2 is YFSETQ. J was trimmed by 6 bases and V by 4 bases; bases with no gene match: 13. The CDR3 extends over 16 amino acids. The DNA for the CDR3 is TGCGCCAGCAGCCCCTACTCGGGGGGGCCAGGGGATACGCAGTATTTT. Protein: CASSPYSGGPGDTQYF.

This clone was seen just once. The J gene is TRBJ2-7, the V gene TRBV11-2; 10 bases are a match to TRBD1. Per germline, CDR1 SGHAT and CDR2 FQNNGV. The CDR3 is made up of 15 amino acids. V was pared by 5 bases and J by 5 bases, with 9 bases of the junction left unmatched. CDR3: CASSLPGQGHDEQYF. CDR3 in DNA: TGTGCCAGCAGCCTTCCGGGACAGGGGCACGACGAGCAGTACTTC. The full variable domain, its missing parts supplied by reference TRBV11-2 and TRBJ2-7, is EAGVAQSPRYKIIEKRQSVAFWCNPISGHATLYWYQQILGQGPKLLIQFQNNGVVDDSQLPKDRFSAERLKGVDSTLKIQPAKLEDSAVYLCASSLPGQGHDEQYFGPGTRLTVT.

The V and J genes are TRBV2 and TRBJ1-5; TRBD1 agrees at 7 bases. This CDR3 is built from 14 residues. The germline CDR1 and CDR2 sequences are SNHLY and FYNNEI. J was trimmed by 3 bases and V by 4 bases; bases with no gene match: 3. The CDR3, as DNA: TGTGCCAGCAGTGGGACAGGACTCAATCAGCCCCAGCATTTT. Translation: CASSGTGLNQPQHF. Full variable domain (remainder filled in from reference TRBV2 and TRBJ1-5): EPEVTQTPSHQVTQMGQEVILRCVPISNHLYFYWYRQILGQKVEFLVSFYNNEISEKSEIFDDQFSVERPDGSNFTLKIRSTKLEDSAMYFCASSGTGLNQPQHFGDGTRLSIL.

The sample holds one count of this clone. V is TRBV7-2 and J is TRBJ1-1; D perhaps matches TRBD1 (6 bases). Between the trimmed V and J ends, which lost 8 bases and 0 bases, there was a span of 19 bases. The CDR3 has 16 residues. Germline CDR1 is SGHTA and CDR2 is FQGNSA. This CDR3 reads CASGKDSRILNTEAFF. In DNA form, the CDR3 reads TGTGCCAGCGGAAAGGACAGCCGTATCTTGAACACTGAAGCTTTCTTT. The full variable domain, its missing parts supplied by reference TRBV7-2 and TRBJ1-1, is GAGVSQSPSNKVTEKGKDVELRCDPISGHTALYWYRQSLGQGLEFLIYFQGNSAPDKSGLPSDRFSAERTGGSVSTLTIQRTQQEDSAVYLCASGKDSRILNTEAFFGQGTRLTVV.

In DNA, the CDR3 is TGCGCCAGCAGTCAACCAATTATATCGGACAGCTCAACCACTGAAGCTTTCTTT. This translates into CASSQPIISDSSTTEAFF. The genes are TRBV23-1 and TRBJ1-1, with TRBD1 as a possible D gene (6 bases). TRBV23-1 carries the ORF label, with uncertain function. V lost 2 bases, J lost 4 bases, and 23 bases lay in between. CDR3 size: 18 residues.

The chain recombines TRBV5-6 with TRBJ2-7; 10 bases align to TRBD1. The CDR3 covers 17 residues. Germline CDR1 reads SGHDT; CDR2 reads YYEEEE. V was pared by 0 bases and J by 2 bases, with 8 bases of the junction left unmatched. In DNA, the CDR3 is TGTGCCAGCAGCTTGGGGGGCGGACAGGGGGGGACCTACGAGCAGTACTTC. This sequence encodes CASSLGGGQGGTYEQYF. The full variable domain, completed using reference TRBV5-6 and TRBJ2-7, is DAGVTQSPTHLIKTRGQQVTLRCSPKSGHDTVSWYQQALGQGPQFIFQYYEEEERQRGNFPDRFSGHQFPNYSSELNVNALLLGDSALYLCASSLGGGQGGTYEQYFGPGTRLTVT.

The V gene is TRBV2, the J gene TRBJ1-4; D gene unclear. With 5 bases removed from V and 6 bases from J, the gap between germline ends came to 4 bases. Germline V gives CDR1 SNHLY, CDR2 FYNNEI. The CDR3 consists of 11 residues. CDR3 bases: TGTGCCAGCAGTCCCTATGAAAAACTGTTTTTT. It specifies CASSPYEKLFF.

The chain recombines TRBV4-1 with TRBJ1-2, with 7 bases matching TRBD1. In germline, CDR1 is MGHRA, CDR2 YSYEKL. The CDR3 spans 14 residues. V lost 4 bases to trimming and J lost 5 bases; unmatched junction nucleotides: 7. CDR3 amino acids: CASSLGGAEYGYTF. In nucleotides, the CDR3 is TGCGCCAGCAGCCTAGGGGGCGCGGAATATGGCTACACCTTC.

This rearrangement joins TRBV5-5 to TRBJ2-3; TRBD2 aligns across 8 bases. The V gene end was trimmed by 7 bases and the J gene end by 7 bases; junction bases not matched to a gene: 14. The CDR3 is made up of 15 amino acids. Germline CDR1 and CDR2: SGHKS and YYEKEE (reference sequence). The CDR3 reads CASRLARAESNTQYF. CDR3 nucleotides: TGTGCCAGCCGACTAGCGAGAGCCGAGTCCAATACGCAGTATTTT.

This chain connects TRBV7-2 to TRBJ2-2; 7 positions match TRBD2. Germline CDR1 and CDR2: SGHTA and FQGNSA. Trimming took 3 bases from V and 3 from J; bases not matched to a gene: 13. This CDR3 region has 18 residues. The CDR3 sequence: CASSLGGRRPVDTGELFF. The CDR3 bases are TGTGCCAGCAGCTTGGGCGGGAGAAGGCCCGTGGACACCGGGGAGCTGTTTTTT.

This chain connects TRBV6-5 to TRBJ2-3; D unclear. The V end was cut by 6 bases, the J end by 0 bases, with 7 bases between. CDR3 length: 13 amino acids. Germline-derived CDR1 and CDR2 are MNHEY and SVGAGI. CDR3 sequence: CASRHGSTDTQYF. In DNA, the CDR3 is TGTGCCAGCAGACACGGGAGCACAGATACGCAGTATTTT.

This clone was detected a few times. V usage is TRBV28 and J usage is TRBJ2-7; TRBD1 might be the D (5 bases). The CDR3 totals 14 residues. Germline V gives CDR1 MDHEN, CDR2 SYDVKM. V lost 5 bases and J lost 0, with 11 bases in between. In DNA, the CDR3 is TGTGCCAGCAGTCCTATAGACAGCTCCTACGAGCAGTACTTC. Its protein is CASSPIDSSYEQYF.

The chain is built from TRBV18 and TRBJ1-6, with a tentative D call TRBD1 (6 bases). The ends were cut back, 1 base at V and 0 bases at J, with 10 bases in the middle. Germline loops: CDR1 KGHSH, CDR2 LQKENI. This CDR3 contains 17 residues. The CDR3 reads CASSPRGGGSYNSPLHF. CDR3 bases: TGTGCCAGCTCACCACGGGGAGGGGGCTCCTATAATTCACCCCTCCACTTT.

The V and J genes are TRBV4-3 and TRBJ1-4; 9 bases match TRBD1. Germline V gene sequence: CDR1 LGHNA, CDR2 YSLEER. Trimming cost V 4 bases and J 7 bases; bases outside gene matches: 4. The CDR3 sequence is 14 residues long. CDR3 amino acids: CASSPEDRGEKLFF. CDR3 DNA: TGCGCCAGCAGCCCTGAGGACAGGGGTGAAAAACTGTTTTTT.

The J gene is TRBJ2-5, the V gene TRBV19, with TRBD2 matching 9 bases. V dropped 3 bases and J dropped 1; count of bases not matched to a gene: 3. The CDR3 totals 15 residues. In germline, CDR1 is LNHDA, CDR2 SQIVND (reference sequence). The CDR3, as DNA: TGTGCCAGTAGTATGGGGACTAGCCGCCAAGAGACCCAGTACTTC. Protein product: CASSMGTSRQETQYF.

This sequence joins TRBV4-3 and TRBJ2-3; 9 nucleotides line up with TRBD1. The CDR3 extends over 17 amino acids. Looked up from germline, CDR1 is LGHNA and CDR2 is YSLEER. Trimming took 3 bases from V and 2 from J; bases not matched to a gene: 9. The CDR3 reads CASSHRGRDRDTDTQYF. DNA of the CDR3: TGCGCCAGCAGCCACCGGGGCCGGGACAGGGACACAGATACGCAGTATTTT.

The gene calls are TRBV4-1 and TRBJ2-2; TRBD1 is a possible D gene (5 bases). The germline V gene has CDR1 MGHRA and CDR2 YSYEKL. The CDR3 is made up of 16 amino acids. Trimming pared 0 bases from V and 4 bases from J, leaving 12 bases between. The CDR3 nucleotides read TGCGCCAGCAGCCAAGATTGGGGCGTGAGCACCGGGGAGCTGTTTTTT. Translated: CASSQDWGVSTGELFF.

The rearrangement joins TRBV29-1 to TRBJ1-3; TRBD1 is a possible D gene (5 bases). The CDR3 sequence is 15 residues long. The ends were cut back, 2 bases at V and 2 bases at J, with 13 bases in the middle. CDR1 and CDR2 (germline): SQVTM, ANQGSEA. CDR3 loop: CSVEIAGRPGNTIYF. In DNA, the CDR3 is TGCAGCGTTGAAATAGCAGGGAGGCCTGGAAACACCATATATTTT. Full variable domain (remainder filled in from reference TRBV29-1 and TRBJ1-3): SAVISQKPSRDICQRGTSLTIQCQVDSQVTMMFWYRQQPGQSLTLIATANQGSEATYESGFVIDKFPISRPNLTFSTLTVSNMSPEDSSIYLCSVEIAGRPGNTIYFGEGSWLTVV.

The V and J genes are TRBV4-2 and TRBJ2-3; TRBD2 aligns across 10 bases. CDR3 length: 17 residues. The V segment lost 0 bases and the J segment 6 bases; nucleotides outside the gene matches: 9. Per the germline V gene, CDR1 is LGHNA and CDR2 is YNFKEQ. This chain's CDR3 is CASSQDTSGGAGDTQYF. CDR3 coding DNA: TGTGCCAGCAGCCAAGACACCAGCGGGGGGGCAGGGGATACGCAGTATTTT.

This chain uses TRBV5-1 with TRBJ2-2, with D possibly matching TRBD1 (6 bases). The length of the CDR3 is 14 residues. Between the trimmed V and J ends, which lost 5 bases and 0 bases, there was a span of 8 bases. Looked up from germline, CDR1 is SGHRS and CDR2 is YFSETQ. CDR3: CASRHRANTGELFF. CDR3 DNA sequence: TGCGCCAGCAGGCACAGGGCGAACACCGGGGAGCTGTTTTTT. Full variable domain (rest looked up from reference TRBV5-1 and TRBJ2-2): KAGVTQTPRYLIKTRGQQVTLSCSPISGHRSVSWYQQTPGQGLQFLFEYFSETQRNKGNFPGRFSGRQFSNSRSEMNVSTLELGDSALYLCASRHRANTGELFFGEGSRLTVL.

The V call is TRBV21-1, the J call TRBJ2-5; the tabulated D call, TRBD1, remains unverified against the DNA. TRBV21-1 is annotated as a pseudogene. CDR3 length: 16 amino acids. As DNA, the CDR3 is TGTGCCAGCAGCAACTCCCACAGGGGGTGGCAAGAGACCCAGTACTTC. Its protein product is CASSNSHRGWQETQYF.

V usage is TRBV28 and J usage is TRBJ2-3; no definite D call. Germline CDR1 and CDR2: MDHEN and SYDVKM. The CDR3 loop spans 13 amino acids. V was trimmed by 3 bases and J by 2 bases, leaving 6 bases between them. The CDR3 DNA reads TGTGCCAGCAGTTTCGAGGTCACAGATACGCAGTATTTT. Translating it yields CASSFEVTDTQYF.

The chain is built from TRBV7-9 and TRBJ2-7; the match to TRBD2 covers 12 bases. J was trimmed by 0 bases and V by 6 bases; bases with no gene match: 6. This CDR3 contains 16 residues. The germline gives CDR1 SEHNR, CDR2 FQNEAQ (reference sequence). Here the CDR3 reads CASSSTSGRSSYEQYF. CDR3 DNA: TGTGCCAGCAGTTCTACTAGCGGGAGGTCCTCCTACGAGCAGTACTTC.

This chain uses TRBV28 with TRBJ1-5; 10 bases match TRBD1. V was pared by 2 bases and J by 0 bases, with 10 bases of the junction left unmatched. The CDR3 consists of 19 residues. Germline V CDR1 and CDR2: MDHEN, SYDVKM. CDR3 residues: CASSLSRDRGFLSNQPQHF. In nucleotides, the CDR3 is TGTGCCAGCAGTTTAAGCCGGGACAGGGGTTTCCTTAGCAATCAGCCCCAGCATTTT. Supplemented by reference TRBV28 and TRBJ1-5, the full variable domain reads DVKVTQSSRYLVKRTGEKVFLECVQDMDHENMFWYRQDPGLGLRLIYFSYDVKMKEKGDIPEGYSVSREKKERFSLILESASTNQTSMYLCASSLSRDRGFLSNQPQHFGDGTRLSIL.

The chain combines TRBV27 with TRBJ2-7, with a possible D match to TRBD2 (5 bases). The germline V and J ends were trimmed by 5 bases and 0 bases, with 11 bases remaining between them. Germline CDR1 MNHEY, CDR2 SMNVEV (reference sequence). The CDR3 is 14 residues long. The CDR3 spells CASSPRVTSYEQYF. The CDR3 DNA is TGTGCCAGCAGTCCGCGGGTAACCTCCTACGAGCAGTACTTC.

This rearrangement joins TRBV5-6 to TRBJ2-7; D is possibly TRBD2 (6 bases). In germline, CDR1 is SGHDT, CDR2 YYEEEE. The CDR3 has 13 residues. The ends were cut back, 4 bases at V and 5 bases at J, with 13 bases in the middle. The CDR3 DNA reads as TGTGCCAGCAGCCATGCTGGGGGGAACGAGCAGTACTTC. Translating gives CASSHAGGNEQYF.

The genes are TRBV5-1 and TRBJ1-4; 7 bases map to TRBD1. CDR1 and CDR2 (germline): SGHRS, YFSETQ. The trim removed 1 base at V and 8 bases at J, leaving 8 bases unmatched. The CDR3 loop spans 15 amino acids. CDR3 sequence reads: CASSLRQGAPEKLFF. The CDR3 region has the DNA TGCGCCAGCAGCTTGAGACAGGGCGCCCCCGAAAAACTGTTTTTT.